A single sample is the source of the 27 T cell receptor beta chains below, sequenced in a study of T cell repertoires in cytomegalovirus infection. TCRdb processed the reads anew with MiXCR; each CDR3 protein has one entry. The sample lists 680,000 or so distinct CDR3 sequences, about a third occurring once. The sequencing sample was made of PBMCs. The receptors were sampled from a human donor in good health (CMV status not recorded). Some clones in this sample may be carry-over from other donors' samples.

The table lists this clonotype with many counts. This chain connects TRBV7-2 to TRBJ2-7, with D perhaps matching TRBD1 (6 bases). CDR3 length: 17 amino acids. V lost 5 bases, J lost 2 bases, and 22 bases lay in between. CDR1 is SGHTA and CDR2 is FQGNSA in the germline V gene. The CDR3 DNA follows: TGTGCCAGCAGCCTAAGGGCCCTGACAGGACCACCCTACGAGCAGTACTTC. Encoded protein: CASSLRALTGPPYEQYF.

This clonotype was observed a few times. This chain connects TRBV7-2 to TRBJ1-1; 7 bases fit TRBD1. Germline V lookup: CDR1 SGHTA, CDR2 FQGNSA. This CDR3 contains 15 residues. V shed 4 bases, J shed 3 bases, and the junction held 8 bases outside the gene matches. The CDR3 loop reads CASSSALTGHTEAFF. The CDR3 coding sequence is TGTGCCAGCAGCTCTGCCTTGACAGGGCACACTGAAGCTTTCTTT.

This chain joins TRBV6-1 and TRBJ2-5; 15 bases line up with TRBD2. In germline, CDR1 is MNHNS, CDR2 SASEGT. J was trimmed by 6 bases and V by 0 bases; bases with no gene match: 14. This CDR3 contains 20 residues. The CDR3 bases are TGTGCCAGCAGTGAAGCGCTTCTGTGGACTAGCGGGGGGGCATCGAAGACCCAGTACTTC. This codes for CASSEALLWTSGGASKTQYF.

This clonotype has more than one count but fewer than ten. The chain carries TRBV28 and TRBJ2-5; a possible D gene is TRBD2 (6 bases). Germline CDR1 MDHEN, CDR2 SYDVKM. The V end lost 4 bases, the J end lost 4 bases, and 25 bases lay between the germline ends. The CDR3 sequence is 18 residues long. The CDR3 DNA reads TGTGCCAGCAGTTACTGGGAAAAGGAGGACCGGGGAGGAGAGACCCAGTACTTC. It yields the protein CASSYWEKEDRGGETQYF.

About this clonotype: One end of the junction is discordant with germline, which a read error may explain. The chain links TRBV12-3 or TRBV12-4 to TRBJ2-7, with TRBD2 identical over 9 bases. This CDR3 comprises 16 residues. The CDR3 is CASNLGASGRSYEQSF. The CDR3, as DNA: TGTGCCAGCAACCTAGGGGCGAGCGGGAGGTCCTACGAGCAGTCCTTC.

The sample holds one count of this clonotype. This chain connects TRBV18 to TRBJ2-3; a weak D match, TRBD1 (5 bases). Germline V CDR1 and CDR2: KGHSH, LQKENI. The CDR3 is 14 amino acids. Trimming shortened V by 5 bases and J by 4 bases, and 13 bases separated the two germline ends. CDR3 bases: TGTGCCAGCTCATCAGGGTATGATTCAGATACGCAGTATTTT. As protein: CASSSGYDSDTQYF.

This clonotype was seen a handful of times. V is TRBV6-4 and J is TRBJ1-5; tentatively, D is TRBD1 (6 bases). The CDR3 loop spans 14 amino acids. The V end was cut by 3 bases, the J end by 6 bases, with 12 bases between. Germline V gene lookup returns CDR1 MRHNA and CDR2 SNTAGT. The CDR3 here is CASSEREGGQPQHF. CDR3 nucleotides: TGTGCCAGCAGTGAAAGGGAGGGGGGTCAGCCCCAGCATTTT.

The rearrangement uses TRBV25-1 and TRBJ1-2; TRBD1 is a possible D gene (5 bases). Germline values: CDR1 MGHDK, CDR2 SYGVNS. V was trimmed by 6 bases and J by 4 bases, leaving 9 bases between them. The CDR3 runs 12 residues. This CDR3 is CASSGTSYGYTF. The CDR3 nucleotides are TGTGCCAGCAGCGGGACCTCCTATGGCTACACCTTC.

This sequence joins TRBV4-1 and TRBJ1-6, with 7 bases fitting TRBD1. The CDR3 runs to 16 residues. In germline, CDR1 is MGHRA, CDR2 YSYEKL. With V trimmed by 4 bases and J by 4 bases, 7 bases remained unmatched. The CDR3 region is CASSPAPGQYNSPLHF. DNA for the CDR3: TGCGCCAGCAGCCCCGCCCCGGGACAGTATAATTCACCCCTCCACTTT.

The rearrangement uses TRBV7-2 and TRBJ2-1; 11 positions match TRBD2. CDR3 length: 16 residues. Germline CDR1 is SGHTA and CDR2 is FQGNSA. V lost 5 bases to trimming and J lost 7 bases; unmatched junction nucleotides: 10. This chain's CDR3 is CASSRISGRAANEQFF. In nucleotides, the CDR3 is TGTGCCAGCAGCCGCATTAGCGGGAGGGCCGCGAATGAGCAGTTCTTC.

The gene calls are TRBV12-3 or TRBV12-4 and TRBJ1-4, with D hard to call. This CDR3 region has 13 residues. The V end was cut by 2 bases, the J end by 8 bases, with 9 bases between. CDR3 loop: CASSLSGLEKLFF. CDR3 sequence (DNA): TGTGCCAGCAGTTTATCGGGCTTAGAAAAACTGTTTTTT.

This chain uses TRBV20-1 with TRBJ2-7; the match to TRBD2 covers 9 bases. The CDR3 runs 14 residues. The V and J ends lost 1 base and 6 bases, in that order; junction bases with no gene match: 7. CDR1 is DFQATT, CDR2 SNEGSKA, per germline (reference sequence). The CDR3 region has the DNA TGCAGTGCTAGAGCTTTAGCGGGAGTTCGCGAGCAGTACTTC. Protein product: CSARALAGVREQYF.

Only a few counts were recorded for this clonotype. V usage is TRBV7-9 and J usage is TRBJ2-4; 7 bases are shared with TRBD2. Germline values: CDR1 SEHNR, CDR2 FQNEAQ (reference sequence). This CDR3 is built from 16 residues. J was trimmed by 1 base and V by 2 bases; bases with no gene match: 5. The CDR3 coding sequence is TGTGCCAGCAGCTTAAATGGGAGGGTGGCCAAAAACATTCAGTACTTC. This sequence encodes CASSLNGRVAKNIQYF.

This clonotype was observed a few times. CDR3 in DNA: TGTGCCAGCAACAAGGTCCCGAACACTGAAGCTTTCTTT. Translation: CASNKVPNTEAFF. The chain links TRBV6-6 to TRBJ1-1; D unresolved. V gave up 7 bases and J gave up 1 base, with 10 bases separating them. Germline CDR1 reads MNHNY; CDR2 reads SVGAGI (reference sequence). The CDR3 loop spans 13 amino acids.

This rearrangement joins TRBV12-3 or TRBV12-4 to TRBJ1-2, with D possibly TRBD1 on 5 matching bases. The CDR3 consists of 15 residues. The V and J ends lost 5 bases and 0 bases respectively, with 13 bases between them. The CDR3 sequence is CASSPMTDTNYGYTF. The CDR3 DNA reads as TGTGCCAGCAGTCCAATGACAGACACTAACTATGGCTACACCTTC.

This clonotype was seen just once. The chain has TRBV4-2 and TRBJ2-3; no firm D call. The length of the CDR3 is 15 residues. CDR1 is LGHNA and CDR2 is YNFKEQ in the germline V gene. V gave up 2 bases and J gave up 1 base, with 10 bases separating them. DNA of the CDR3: TGTGCCAGCAGCCAAAACCCTGGCGGCACAGATACGCAGTATTTT. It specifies CASSQNPGGTDTQYF.

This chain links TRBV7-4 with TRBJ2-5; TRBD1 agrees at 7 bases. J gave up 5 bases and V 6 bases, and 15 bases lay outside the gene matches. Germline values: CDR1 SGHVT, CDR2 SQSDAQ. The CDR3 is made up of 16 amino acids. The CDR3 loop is CASRFQTGYFFETQYF. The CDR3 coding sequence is TGTGCCAGCAGATTCCAGACAGGGTACTTTTTCGAGACCCAGTACTTC. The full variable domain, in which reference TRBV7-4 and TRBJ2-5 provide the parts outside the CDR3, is GAGVSQSPRYKVAKRGRDVALRCDSISGHVTLYWYRQTLGQGSEVLTYSQSDAQRDKSGRPSGRFSAERPERSVSTLKIQRTEQGDSAVYLCASRFQTGYFFETQYFGPGTRLLVL.

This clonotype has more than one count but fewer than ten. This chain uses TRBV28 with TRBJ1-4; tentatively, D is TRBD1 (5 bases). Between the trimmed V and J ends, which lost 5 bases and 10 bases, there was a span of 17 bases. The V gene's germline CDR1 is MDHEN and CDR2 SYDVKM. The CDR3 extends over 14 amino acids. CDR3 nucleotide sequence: TGTGCCAGCAGTCCGGAGGGGTACCGTGGAAAACTGTTTTTT. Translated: CASSPEGYRGKLFF.

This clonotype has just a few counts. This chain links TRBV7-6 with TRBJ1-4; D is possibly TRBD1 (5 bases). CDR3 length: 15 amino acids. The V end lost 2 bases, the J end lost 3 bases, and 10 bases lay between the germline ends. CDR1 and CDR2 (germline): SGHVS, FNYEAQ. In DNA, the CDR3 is TGTGCCAGCAGCTTAACGCAGGGTTCTAATGAAAAACTGTTTTTT. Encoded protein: CASSLTQGSNEKLFF.

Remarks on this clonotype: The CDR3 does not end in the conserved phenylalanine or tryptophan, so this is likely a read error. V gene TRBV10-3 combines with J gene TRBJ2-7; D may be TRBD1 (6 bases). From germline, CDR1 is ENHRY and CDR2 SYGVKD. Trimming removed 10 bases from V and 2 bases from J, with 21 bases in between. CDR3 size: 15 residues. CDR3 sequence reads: CATEDGDRPAYEQYL. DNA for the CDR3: TGTGCCACCGAGGACGGAGACAGGCCCGCCTACGAGCAGTACTTA.

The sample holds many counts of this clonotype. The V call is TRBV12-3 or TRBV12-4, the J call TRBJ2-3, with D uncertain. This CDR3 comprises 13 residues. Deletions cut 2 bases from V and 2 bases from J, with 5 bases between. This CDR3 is CASSLLLTDTQYF. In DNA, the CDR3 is TGTGCCAGCAGTTTACTCCTCACAGATACGCAGTATTTT.

CDR3 amino acids: CASSLTTGPPHNEQFF. In nucleotides, the CDR3 is TGTGCCAGCAGCTTAACAACAGGGCCGCCTCACAATGAGCAGTTCTTC. J is TRBJ2-1 and V is TRBV7-3, with D perhaps matching TRBD1 (6 bases). The CDR3 length is 16 residues. Looked up from germline, CDR1 is SGHTA and CDR2 is FQGTGA. The V and J ends lost 0 bases and 5 bases respectively, with 14 bases between them.

CDR3 nucleotide sequence: TGTGCCAGCAGTGAAGGAGGGACTAGCGGCCCCCACACAGATACGCAGTATTTT. As protein: CASSEGGTSGPHTDTQYF. This chain joins TRBV2 and TRBJ2-3; 11 bases align to TRBD2. The CDR3 has 18 amino acids. Germline V gene lookup returns CDR1 SNHLY and CDR2 FYNNEI. J was trimmed by 2 bases and V by 1 base; bases with no gene match: 8. The full variable domain, rest sourced from reference TRBV2 and TRBJ2-3, is EPEVTQTPSHQVTQMGQEVILRCVPISNHLYFYWYRQILGQKVEFLVSFYNNEISEKSEIFDDQFSVERPDGSNFTLKIRSTKLEDSAMYFCASSEGGTSGPHTDTQYFGPGTRLTVL.

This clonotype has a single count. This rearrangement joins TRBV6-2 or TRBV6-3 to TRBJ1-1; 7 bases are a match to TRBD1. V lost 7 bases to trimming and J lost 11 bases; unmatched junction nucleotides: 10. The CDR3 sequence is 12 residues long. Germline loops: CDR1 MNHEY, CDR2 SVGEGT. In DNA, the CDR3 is TGTGCCAGCAACCCGGGCGACAGGGTTGCTTTCTTT. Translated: CASNPGDRVAFF.

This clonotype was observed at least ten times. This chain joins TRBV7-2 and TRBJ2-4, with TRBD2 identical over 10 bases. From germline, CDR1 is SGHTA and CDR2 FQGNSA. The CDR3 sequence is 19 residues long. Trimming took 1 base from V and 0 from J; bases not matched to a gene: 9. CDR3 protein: CASSLGWASGGLAKNIQYF. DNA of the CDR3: TGTGCCAGCAGCTTAGGTTGGGCTAGCGGGGGTTTAGCCAAAAACATTCAGTACTTC.

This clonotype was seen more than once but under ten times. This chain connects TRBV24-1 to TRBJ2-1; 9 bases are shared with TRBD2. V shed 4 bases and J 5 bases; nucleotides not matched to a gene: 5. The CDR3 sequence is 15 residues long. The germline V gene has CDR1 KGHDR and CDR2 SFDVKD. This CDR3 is CATSDLAGTHNEQFF. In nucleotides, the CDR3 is TGTGCCACCAGTGACCTAGCGGGAACCCACAATGAGCAGTTCTTC.

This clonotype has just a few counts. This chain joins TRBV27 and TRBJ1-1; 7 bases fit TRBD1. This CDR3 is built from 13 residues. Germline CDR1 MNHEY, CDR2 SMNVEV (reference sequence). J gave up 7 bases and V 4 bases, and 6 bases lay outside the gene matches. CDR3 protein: CASSWPGDSEAFF. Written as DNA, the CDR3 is TGTGCCAGCAGTTGGCCCGGGGACAGTGAAGCTTTCTTT.